The 26 T cell receptor beta chains given below trace back to one sample, sequenced in a study of shared clonotypes between healthy human individuals. The method was immunoSEQ multiplex PCR; TCRdb's version includes in-frame clones alone and lacks a portion of them. The sample yields millions of clones, 90% to 95% seen once. The specimen sequenced was naive CD4+ T cells sorted from blood. Subset in this sample: CD45RA+ positively selected. The origin of the receptors is a man between 18 and 35 years old in good health.

CDR3 DNA: TGTGCCAGCTCAGGGGCCTACACCACCGGGGAGCTGTTTTTT. It specifies CASSGAYTTGELFF. The chain joins TRBV18 to TRBJ2-2; perhaps TRBD1 as D (5 bases). Germline-derived CDR1 and CDR2 are KGHSH and LQKENI. V dropped 5 bases and J dropped 4 bases, with 11 bases sitting between them. CDR3 length: 14 amino acids.

V is TRBV5-1 and J is TRBJ1-1, with D possibly TRBD1 on 5 matching bases. The CDR3 is 16 residues long. Germline V gene data show CDR1 as SGHRS and CDR2 as YFSETQ. With 0 bases removed from V and 4 bases from J, the gap between germline ends came to 16 bases. The CDR3 reads CASSLGGGQGGTEAFF. The CDR3 DNA is TGCGCCAGCAGCTTGGGCGGGGGTCAGGGTGGCACTGAAGCTTTCTTT.

This sequence joins TRBV2 and TRBJ2-1; D is uncertain. This CDR3 region has 12 residues. With 4 bases removed from V and 7 bases from J, the gap between germline ends came to 8 bases. In germline, CDR1 is SNHLY, CDR2 FYNNEI. CDR3 region: CASSVSGNEQFF. CDR3 in DNA: TGTGCCAGCAGTGTCTCAGGAAATGAGCAGTTCTTC.

The V call is TRBV28, the J call TRBJ2-1; 11 bases are shared with TRBD1. Germline values: CDR1 MDHEN, CDR2 SYDVKM. V lost 6 bases and J lost 9; bases outside the gene matches: 10. The CDR3 has 15 residues. The chain's CDR3 is CASREGQGDQGEQFF. The CDR3 coding sequence is TGTGCCAGCAGAGAGGGACAGGGGGATCAGGGTGAGCAGTTCTTC.

The chain joins TRBV30 to TRBJ2-5, with 11 bases matching TRBD1. The germline gives CDR1 GTSNPN, CDR2 SVGIG (reference sequence). The V gene end was trimmed by 3 bases and the J gene end by 5 bases; junction bases not matched to a gene: 5. The CDR3 totals 14 residues. DNA of the CDR3: TGTGCCTGGAGCAAGGACAGGGGGCGGGAGACCCAGTACTTC. Its protein is CAWSKDRGRETQYF. Drawing the rest from reference TRBV30 and TRBJ2-5, the complete variable domain is SQTIHQWPATLVQPVGSPLSLECTVEGTSNPNLYWYRQAAGRGLQLLFYSVGIGQISSEVPQNLSASRPQDRQFILSSKKLLLSDSGFYLCAWSKDRGRETQYFGPGTRLLVL.

This clone was observed a handful of times. The chain is built from TRBV7-2 and TRBJ1-2; no firm D call. Deletions cut 5 bases from V and 2 bases from J, with 15 bases between. The CDR3 runs to 15 residues. From germline, CDR1 is SGHTA and CDR2 FQGNSA. This CDR3 reads CASSTTVGWNYGYTF. For the CDR3, the DNA is TGTGCCAGCAGCACTACAGTAGGATGGAACTATGGCTACACCTTC.

The J gene is TRBJ1-5, the V gene TRBV6-1; 8 bases map to TRBD1. There are 14 residues in the CDR3. The J segment lost 7 bases and the V segment lost 6 bases, leaving 8 bases of the junction unmatched. Germline V gene data show CDR1 as MNHNS and CDR2 as SASEGT. CDR3 protein: CASRATGGRQPQHF. CDR3 bases: TGTGCCAGCAGGGCAACAGGGGGGCGACAGCCCCAGCATTTT.

This CDR3 is CSVGRKLHQETQYF. The DNA for the CDR3 is TGCAGCGTTGGGCGAAAACTCCACCAAGAGACCCAGTACTTC. This chain joins TRBV29-1 and TRBJ2-5; D uncertain. The germline V gene has CDR1 SQVTM and CDR2 ANQGSEA. The CDR3 has 14 residues. Trimming left V 4 bases short and J 0 bases short, with 12 bases between. Full variable domain (rest looked up from reference TRBV29-1 and TRBJ2-5): SAVISQKPSRDICQRGTSLTIQCQVDSQVTMMFWYRQQPGQSLTLIATANQGSEATYESGFVIDKFPISRPNLTFSTLTVSNMSPEDSSIYLCSVGRKLHQETQYFGPGTRLLVL.

This chain joins TRBV5-1 and TRBJ1-4; 7 nucleotides match TRBD1. Germline assignment: CDR1 SGHRS and CDR2 YFSETQ. Trimming removed 7 bases from V and 4 bases from J; junction bases left unmatched: 10. The CDR3 is made up of 15 amino acids. The CDR3 region is CASHPTGSGNEKLFF. The CDR3 nucleotides read TGCGCCAGCCACCCGACAGGGTCGGGTAATGAAAAACTGTTTTTT.

Concerning this clone itself: Other nucleotide sequences in the sample specify the same CDR3. This chain links TRBV5-4 with TRBJ2-1, with 14 bases lining up with TRBD2. V lost 4 bases to trimming and J lost 3 bases; unmatched junction nucleotides: 3. Per germline, CDR1 SGHNT and CDR2 YYREEE (reference sequence). CDR3 length: 16 residues. CDR3 sequence reads: CASSLGTSGSYNEQFF. The CDR3 nucleotides are TGTGCCAGCAGCCTCGGGACTAGCGGGAGCTACAATGAGCAGTTCTTC.

This clone showed up just once. The V and J genes are TRBV4-3 and TRBJ1-4, with D tentatively TRBD1 (5 bases). CDR3 length: 14 residues. V was shortened by 1 base and J by 7 bases, with 10 bases between the two germline ends. CDR1 and CDR2 (germline): LGHNA, YSLEER. The CDR3 region is CASSQGHGGEKLFF. The CDR3 region has the DNA TGCGCCAGCAGCCAAGGTCATGGGGGTGAAAAACTGTTTTTT.

As DNA, the CDR3 is TGTGCCAGCAGTTACCTGGGGGCGAACACTGAAGCTTTCTTT. Translation gives CASSYLGANTEAFF. The chain is built from TRBV28 and TRBJ1-1, with D possibly TRBD1 on 6 matching bases. Germline values: CDR1 MDHEN, CDR2 SYDVKM. CDR3 length: 14 residues. V lost 4 bases and J lost 1, with 10 bases in between.

The J gene is TRBJ2-1, the V gene TRBV7-3; D may correspond to TRBD1 or TRBD2 (5 bases each). This CDR3 is built from 14 residues. The germline gives CDR1 SGHTA, CDR2 FQGTGA. Between the trimmed V and J ends, which lost 4 bases and 10 bases, there was a span of 17 bases. The CDR3 bases are TGTGCCAGCAGCTCAGGGACGGCCCACGAAGAGCAGTTCTTC. Amino acid sequence: CASSSGTAHEEQFF.

The chain links TRBV11-2 to TRBJ2-7; 13 bases match TRBD2. Germline values: CDR1 SGHAT, CDR2 FQNNGV. V shed 5 bases and J 3 bases; nucleotides not matched to a gene: 1. The CDR3 loop spans 14 amino acids. The CDR3 here is CASSTSGGVYEQYF. Written as DNA, the CDR3 is TGTGCCAGCAGCACTAGCGGGGGGGTCTACGAGCAGTACTTC. The full variable domain, in which reference TRBV11-2 and TRBJ2-7 provide the parts outside the CDR3, is EAGVAQSPRYKIIEKRQSVAFWCNPISGHATLYWYQQILGQGPKLLIQFQNNGVVDDSQLPKDRFSAERLKGVDSTLKIQPAKLEDSAVYLCASSTSGGVYEQYFGPGTRLTVT.

This clone was seen just once. The chain carries TRBV29-1 and TRBJ2-3; 7 bases fit TRBD1. This CDR3 region has 15 residues. Per the germline V gene, CDR1 is SQVTM and CDR2 is ANQGSEA. J lost 2 bases, V lost 1 base, and 6 bases had no gene match. The CDR3 sequence is CSVEAGTALTDTQYF. The CDR3 DNA sequence: TGCAGCGTTGAAGCTGGGACAGCCCTCACAGATACGCAGTATTTT.

The V call is TRBV6-5, the J call TRBJ2-7; D possibly matches TRBD1 or TRBD2 (5 bases each). This CDR3 comprises 13 residues. V lost 8 bases and J 2 bases, leaving 13 bases between the germline ends. The germline V gene has CDR1 MNHEY and CDR2 SVGAGI. CDR3 in amino acids: CASGTVGPYEQYF. In DNA, the CDR3 is TGTGCCAGCGGGACCGTGGGGCCCTACGAGCAGTACTTC.

J is TRBJ1-6 and V is TRBV21-1. TRBV21-1 is given as a pseudogene. This CDR3 region has 17 residues. The CDR3 loop reads CASSKGLFRRLNSPLHF. The CDR3 nucleotides are TGTGCCAGCAGCAAAGGACTTTTTCGAAGGTTAAATTCACCCCTCCACTTT.

The chain combines TRBV18 with TRBJ2-7, with TRBD1 identical over 7 bases. Germline V gives CDR1 KGHSH, CDR2 LQKENI. V dropped 3 bases and J dropped 5; count of bases not matched to a gene: 7. The CDR3 runs to 14 residues. CDR3 coding DNA: TGTGCCAGCTCACCCTTCCGGGACAGCGACGAGCAGTACTTC. It codes for CASSPFRDSDEQYF. Filled out from reference TRBV18 and TRBJ2-7, the complete variable domain reads NAGVMQNPRHLVRRRGQEARLRCSPMKGHSHVYWYRQLPEEGLKFMVYLQKENIIDESGMPKERFSAEFPKEGPSILRIQQVVRGDSAAYFCASSPFRDSDEQYFGPGTRLTVT.

As concerns this clone: The identical CDR3 is also encoded by other nucleotide sequences in the sample. The chain employs TRBV5-1 and TRBJ2-7; TRBD1 matches at 9 bases. This CDR3 comprises 15 residues. Germline V gives CDR1 SGHRS, CDR2 YFSETQ. With 0 bases clipped from V and 3 bases from J, the junction kept 4 bases outside the gene matches. This CDR3 reads CASSLVGQGLYEQYF. DNA for the CDR3: TGCGCCAGCAGCTTGGTCGGACAGGGGCTCTACGAGCAGTACTTC.

V gene TRBV19 combines with J gene TRBJ2-1; 11 bases are a match to TRBD2. The CDR3 totals 15 residues. Germline lookup yields CDR1 LNHDA and CDR2 SQIVND (reference sequence). Losses at the gene ends were 5 bases for V and 5 bases for J; bases not matched to a gene: 5. CDR3: CASSGTTSGNNEQFF. CDR3 bases: TGTGCCAGTAGTGGGACGACTAGCGGGAACAATGAGCAGTTCTTC.

The chain uses TRBV18 and TRBJ1-1; 7 positions agree with TRBD1. Germline CDR1 and CDR2: KGHSH and LQKENI. The ends lost 4 bases at V and 7 bases at J; junction bases unmatched: 6. The length of the CDR3 is 13 residues. Written as DNA, the CDR3 is TGTGCCAGCTCACGAAACCGGGACAGTGAAGCTTTCTTT. Translating it yields CASSRNRDSEAFF.

This clone was detected only once. This chain uses TRBV7-2 with TRBJ2-2; D is undetermined. The CDR3 runs 13 residues. Germline CDR1 is SGHTA and CDR2 is FQGNSA. V gave up 8 bases and J gave up 7 bases, with 14 bases separating them. The CDR3 is CASPDAHGGELFF. The CDR3 nucleotides read TGTGCCAGCCCGGACGCCCATGGCGGGGAGCTGTTTTTT.

The chain combines TRBV28 with TRBJ2-7; D possibly corresponds to TRBD2 (6 bases). Germline V gene lookup returns CDR1 MDHEN and CDR2 SYDVKM. This CDR3 has 15 residues. Trimming removed 6 bases at V and 4 bases at J, with 19 bases between. The chain's CDR3 is CASREGPGNAYEQYF. Here the CDR3 DNA reads TGTGCCAGCAGGGAGGGTCCGGGGAACGCATACGAGCAGTACTTC.

This clone was counted once. The chain uses TRBV11-2 and TRBJ2-3; 10 positions match TRBD1. Trimming cost V 5 bases and J 1 base; bases outside gene matches: 6. CDR1 is SGHAT and CDR2 is FQNNGV in the germline V gene. CDR3 length equals 16 residues. The CDR3 region is CASSPGDRGGTDTQYF. In DNA form, the CDR3 reads TGTGCCAGCAGCCCCGGGGACAGGGGCGGCACAGATACGCAGTATTTT.

The chain joins TRBV25-1 to TRBJ2-6; D uncertain. The CDR3 consists of 16 residues. The germline V gene encodes CDR1 MGHDK and CDR2 SYGVNS. Trimming took 3 bases from V and 0 from J, leaving 9 bases between them. Written as DNA, the CDR3 is TGTGCCAGCAGTGAGTGGGGAAGCTCTGGGGCCAACGTCCTGACTTTC. The encoded protein is CASSEWGSSGANVLTF.

V is TRBV10-3 and J is TRBJ2-5; 8 nucleotides line up with TRBD2. Germline trimming cut 2 bases from V and 5 bases from J; bases unmatched to any gene: 10. CDR1 and CDR2 (germline): ENHRY, SYGVKD. The CDR3 spans 16 residues. In nucleotides, the CDR3 is TGTGCCATCAGTGAGGGGATAGCGGGACTAGGGGAGACCCAGTACTTC. Translating it yields CAISEGIAGLGETQYF.